Listed here are 3 T cell receptor beta chains from one sample, sequenced in a study of T cells in Graves' hyperthyroidism and ophthalmopathy. There were TCR beta CDR3 regions amplified from RNA transcripts. First-round RT-PCR of the TCR CDR3 relied on the HTBI primer set. TCRdb passed the multiplex PCR reads through MiXCR, listing each CDR3 protein once. Of roughly 800,000 distinct CDR3 sequences in the sample, 38% were seen once. Source material: blood. The receptors were gathered from a man between 18 and 29 years old with Graves' hyperthyroidism.

The rearrangement joins TRBV5-5 to TRBJ1-5; tentative D call: TRBD1 (5 bases). The CDR3 spans 14 residues. The germline gives CDR1 SGHKS, CDR2 YYEKEE (reference sequence). V lost 6 bases to trimming and J lost 4 bases, with 14 bases between them. The CDR3 spells CASNSGQNNQPQHF. In DNA, the CDR3 is TGTGCCAGCAACTCCGGACAAAATAATCAGCCCCAGCATTTT.

In its sample, this clonotype was seen many times. The chain has TRBV7-8 and TRBJ2-5; perhaps D is TRBD1 or TRBD2 (5 bases each). Germline lookup yields CDR1 SGHVS and CDR2 FQNEAQ. The CDR3 is made up of 15 amino acids. The V end lost 6 bases, the J end lost 0 bases, and 14 bases lay between the germline ends. CDR3 nucleotides: TGTGCCAGCAGTGAGGGAAGGGACCACCAAGAGACCCAGTACTTC. Translation gives CASSEGRDHQETQYF. The full variable domain, with the rest looked up from reference TRBV7-8 and TRBJ2-5, is GAGVSQSPRYKVAKRGQDVALRCDPISGHVSLFWYQQALGQGPEFLTYFQNEAQLDKSGLPSDRFFAERPEGSVSTLKIQRTQQEDSAVYLCASSEGRDHQETQYFGPGTRLLVL.

V gene TRBV5-1 combines with J gene TRBJ1-1; maybe TRBD1 (5 bases). From germline, CDR1 is SGHRS and CDR2 YFSETQ. V lost 4 bases and J 0 bases, leaving 25 bases between the germline ends. The CDR3 extends over 19 amino acids. The CDR3 DNA sequence: TGCGCCAGCAGCCCGTCCGGGACGGCGGCCGGGTCTTTGAACACTGAAGCTTTCTTT. Protein product: CASSPSGTAAGSLNTEAFF.